Sequencing of this T cell receptor (beta chain) was carried out in a study of memory CD4+ T cells and cytomegalovirus serostatus. This CDR3 spans 14 amino acids. Germline CDR1 and CDR2: MDHEN and SYDVKM. The V gene lost 4 bases and the J gene lost 4 bases, with 11 bases spanning the gap. TCRdb keeps only in-frame clones here, not all; method: immunoSEQ multiplex PCR. The top ten hold 0.67% of the sample, which has around 54,000 clones, around 80% seen once. Single viable CD3+CD4+CD8-CD45RO+ cells were sorted as the memory CD4+ T cells. Total CD4+ T cells were enriched by CD4 positive selection. The chain carries TRBV28 and TRBJ1-3; D perhaps matches TRBD1 (6 bases). Sample: memory CD4+ T cells from blood. The sequence derives from an adult in good health and CMV-seronegative. The CDR3 sequence: CASSSQGKGNTIYF. CDR3 sequence (DNA): TGTGCCAGCAGTTCTCAGGGGAAAGGAAACACCATATATTTT.